These 12 T cell receptor beta chains were all obtained from the same sample, sequenced in a study of blood T cell repertoires in COVID-19. Clones were sequenced by immunoSEQ multiplex PCR, and TCRdb holds only the in-frame ones, with some missing. This sample carries about 62,000 clones, around 86% of them seen once, and the ten largest clones take approximately 0.99%. The specimen was peripheral blood. The receptors come from a man aged 70 or older with acute or convalescent COVID-19.

This sequence joins TRBV27 and TRBJ2-5; a weak D match, TRBD2 (6 bases). The CDR3 loop spans 14 amino acids. In germline, CDR1 is MNHEY, CDR2 SMNVEV (reference sequence). V was clipped by 7 bases and J by 5 bases, with 17 bases between them. CDR3 protein: CASKRPGLAETQYF. The CDR3 nucleotides read TGTGCCAGCAAGCGCCCGGGACTGGCGGAGACCCAGTACTTC.

The rearrangement uses TRBV28 and TRBJ2-1; possible D gene TRBD2, 5 bases. Per germline, CDR1 MDHEN and CDR2 SYDVKM. The CDR3 has 15 residues. V lost 7 bases and J lost 5, with 18 bases in between. This CDR3 reads CASISSGANDNEQFF. The CDR3 DNA is TGTGCCAGCATATCAAGCGGAGCAAACGACAATGAGCAGTTCTTC.

The chain couples TRBV6-1 to TRBJ2-5; D is undetermined. V lost 1 base and J 4 bases, leaving 10 bases between the germline ends. Germline V CDR1 and CDR2: MNHNS, SASEGT. The CDR3 sequence is 14 residues long. Here the CDR3 reads CASSEVLSRETQYF. The CDR3 region has the DNA TGTGCCAGCAGTGAAGTATTATCGCGAGAGACCCAGTACTTC.

The chain employs TRBV2 and TRBJ2-7; unclear D gene. This CDR3 is 14 amino acids long. V was cut by 1 base and J by 7 bases, with 14 bases left in between. Germline-derived CDR1 and CDR2 are SNHLY and FYNNEI. CDR3 DNA sequence: TGTGCCAGCAGTGAAGTGGTACCTATGTGGGAGCAGTACTTC. This gives the protein CASSEVVPMWEQYF.

The chain couples TRBV29-1 to TRBJ1-1, with a weak D call TRBD1 (6 bases). Trimming left V 3 bases short and J 2 bases short, with 13 bases between. The CDR3 contains 14 residues. The germline CDR1 and CDR2 sequences are SQVTM and ANQGSEA. DNA of the CDR3: TGCAGCGTTGAGATGGACAGCTTTAACACTGAAGCTTTCTTT. It specifies CSVEMDSFNTEAFF. The whole variable domain, remainder taken from reference TRBV29-1 and TRBJ1-1, is SAVISQKPSRDICQRGTSLTIQCQVDSQVTMMFWYRQQPGQSLTLIATANQGSEATYESGFVIDKFPISRPNLTFSTLTVSNMSPEDSSIYLCSVEMDSFNTEAFFGQGTRLTVV.

This clone has only a few counts. V usage is TRBV6-2 or TRBV6-3 and J usage is TRBJ1-1; D ambiguous. The V end was cut by 5 bases, the J end by 4 bases, with 5 bases between. Germline CDR1 reads MNHEY; CDR2 reads SVGEGT. CDR3 size: 11 residues. The CDR3 region has the DNA TGTGCCAGCAGTCTACTCACTGAAGCTTTCTTT. This codes for CASSLLTEAFF.

The chain joins TRBV4-2 to TRBJ2-1; 9 bases are shared with TRBD2. The CDR3 is 17 residues long. Germline V CDR1 and CDR2: LGHNA, YNFKEQ. After removal of 1 base from V and 0 bases from J, the junction contained 4 bases not matched to a gene. CDR3 DNA sequence: TGTGCCAGCAGCCAAGTAGCGGGGGTAAGCTCCTACAATGAGCAGTTCTTC. Protein product: CASSQVAGVSSYNEQFF.

The chain couples TRBV27 to TRBJ1-2; TRBD1 matches at 10 bases. Germline assignment: CDR1 MNHEY and CDR2 SMNVEV (reference sequence). The CDR3 consists of 16 residues. Germline trimming cut 7 bases from V and 3 bases from J; bases unmatched to any gene: 11. The CDR3 sequence: CASKSFGQGVDYGYTF. CDR3 DNA: TGTGCCAGCAAGAGCTTCGGACAGGGGGTTGACTATGGCTACACCTTC.

The table lists this clone with a few counts. This rearrangement joins TRBV6-2 or TRBV6-3 to TRBJ1-1, with 11 bases aligning to TRBD1. V was pared by 6 bases and J by 3 bases, with 12 bases of the junction left unmatched. The CDR3 extends over 17 amino acids. CDR1 is MNHEY and CDR2 is SVGEGT in the germline V gene. CDR3 sequence reads: CASSPARGQGGDTEAFF. The CDR3 DNA sequence: TGTGCCAGCAGCCCTGCGAGGGGACAGGGGGGGGACACTGAAGCTTTCTTT.

This chain joins TRBV7-2 and TRBJ1-2, with D possibly being TRBD1 (5 bases). Per the germline V gene, CDR1 is SGHTA and CDR2 is FQGNSA. CDR3 length: 16 amino acids. V lost 1 base and J 6 bases, leaving 18 bases between the germline ends. CDR3 amino acids: CASSLGGAGRIDGYTF. The CDR3 nucleotides read TGTGCCAGCAGCTTAGGGGGTGCAGGGCGGATTGATGGCTACACCTTC.

The CDR3, as DNA: TGCAGCGTCGTGGGACAGGATGAGAACTATGGCTACACCTTC. Its protein product is CSVVGQDENYGYTF. The rearrangement links TRBV29-1 to TRBJ1-2; TRBD1 matches 8 bases. This CDR3 has 14 residues. V was clipped by 6 bases and J by 2 bases; unmatched bases: 8. Germline V gives CDR1 SQVTM, CDR2 ANQGSEA.

This chain connects TRBV6-5 to TRBJ2-7, with 12 bases matching TRBD2. CDR3 length equals 15 residues. The germline CDR1 and CDR2 sequences are MNHEY and SVGAGI. With 7 bases clipped from V and 0 bases from J, the junction kept 4 bases outside the gene matches. As DNA, the CDR3 is TGTGCCAGCACCCTAGCGGGAGGGAGCTCCTACGAGCAGTACTTC. Translated, it gives CASTLAGGSSYEQYF.